Listed below are T cell receptor beta chains from one sample, sequenced in a study of blood T cells in healthy people across ages. TCRdb redid the calling of the 5' RACE reads with MiXCR, one entry per CDR3 protein. The table has approximately 800,000 distinct CDR3 sequences, 35% to 40% seen once. The sample comprised blood. All receptors come from a man between 18 and 29 years old in good health. CDR3s include the opening cysteine and the closing phenylalanine or tryptophan. D genes are given only for firm matches. Clone size appears in some rows only: once, few, many, or a class for an expanded clone.

cdr3_length	v_call	j_call	clone_size	d_call	cdr3_nt	cdr3_aa
16	TRBV5-1	TRBJ2-3	NA	TRBD2	TGCGCCAGCAGCTTACCCGGGACTAGCGGAACAGATACGCAGTATTTT	CASSLPGTSGTDTQYF
13	TRBV12-3/TRBV12-4	TRBJ1-1	NA	NA	TGTGCCAGCAGCCTATCACGCAGGGCCGGGGCTTTCTTT	CASSLSRRAGAFF
15	TRBV5-4	TRBJ2-2	once	NA	TGTGCCAGCAGCCACCGAGGGGGGGACACCGGGGAGCTGTTTTTT	CASSHRGGDTGELFF
14	TRBV7-9	TRBJ2-7	few	NA	TGTGCCAGCAGCTCCAGGGGTCCTATCGACGAGCAGTACTTC	CASSSRGPIDEQYF
15	TRBV12-3/TRBV12-4	TRBJ1-2	NA	NA	TGTGCCAGCAGTTTAGGTGGGGGGACTACCTATGGCTACACCTTC	CASSLGGGTTYGYTF
14	TRBV9	TRBJ2-3	NA	TRBD2	TGTGCCAGCAGGGGCGGGGGGGACACAGATACGCAGTATTTT	CASRGGGDTDTQYF
14	TRBV4-3	TRBJ1-2	NA	NA	TGCGCCAGCAGCCAACCGGACGGCGACTATGGCTACACCTTC	CASSQPDGDYGYTF
16	TRBV28	TRBJ1-1	few	NA	TGTGCCAGCAACGAGCCCGGGGGGGACCGGGGTTGTGAAGCTTTCTTT	CASNEPGGDRGCEAFF
14	TRBV12-3/TRBV12-4	TRBJ2-7	few	NA	TGTGCCAGCAGTTTACCTCACAAGGAAGGCGAGCAGTACTTC	CASSLPHKEGEQYF
15	TRBV12-3/TRBV12-4	TRBJ2-3	many	NA	TGTGCCAGCAGTTTTCAGGACAGCAACACAGATACGCAGTATTTT	CASSFQDSNTDTQYF
12	TRBV7-7	TRBJ2-7	many	NA	TGTGCTAGCAGCCGACCGTACGGAGAGCAGTACTTC	CASSRPYGEQYF
16	TRBV29-1	TRBJ2-5	NA	NA	TGCAGCGCTAGACCAGGCCTAATCCCACCTCAAGAGACCCAGTACTTC	CSARPGLIPPQETQYF
16	TRBV4-3	TRBJ2-7	few	NA	TGCGCCAGCAGCCAAGATGTATGGCTGGGACGTCTGGACCAGTACTTC	CASSQDVWLGRLDQYF
12	TRBV20-1	TRBJ1-2	NA	NA	TGCAGTGCTACCCAGACAAACTATGGCTACACCTTC	CSATQTNYGYTF
15	TRBV27	TRBJ1-6	few	TRBD1	TGTGCCAGCAGTTTTACCGGGACAGGGAATTCACCCCCCCACTTT	CASSFTGTGNSPPHF
12	TRBV12-5	TRBJ2-1	NA	NA	TGTGCTAGTGGTTTCAATACAAGTGAGCAGTTCTTC	CASGFNTSEQFF
16	TRBV24-1	TRBJ2-1	NA	TRBD1	TGTGCCACCAGTGATTCGACAGGGAAGTCCTACAATGAGCAGTTCTTC	CATSDSTGKSYNEQFF
15	TRBV20-1	TRBJ1-4	NA	TRBD1	TGCAGTGCTAGAGATGGGACAGAACTTAATGAAAAACTGTTTTTT	CSARDGTELNEKLFF
14	TRBV10-3	TRBJ1-1	few	NA	TGTGCCATCAGCACAGGGTGGCGAAACACTGAAGCTTTCTTT	CAISTGWRNTEAFF
18	TRBV28	TRBJ1-5	NA	TRBD1	TGTGCCAGCAGTTTATGGAGGGTCAGGCAGGGGGCCGATCAGCCCCAGCATTTT	CASSLWRVRQGADQPQHF
13	TRBV29-1	TRBJ2-5	few	NA	TGCAGCGTTGAAGAGGGGGATCAAGAGACCCAGTACTTC	CSVEEGDQETQYF
14	TRBV27	TRBJ2-6	NA	NA	TGTGCCAGCAGTTTAGAGTACGGGGCCAACGTCCTGACTTTC	CASSLEYGANVLTF
13	TRBV29-1	TRBJ2-1	NA	NA	TGCAGCGTTGTTTGGCGGTACGGGAATGAGCAGTTCTTC	CSVVWRYGNEQFF
14	TRBV4-3	TRBJ2-7	NA	NA	TGCGCCAGCAGCCAAGACCGGGAGCCCAATGAGCAGTACTTC	CASSQDREPNEQYF
15	TRBV12-3/TRBV12-4	TRBJ2-7	NA	TRBD1	TGTGCCAGCAGTTTTAGCGACCAGGGGGCCTACGAGCAGTACTTC	CASSFSDQGAYEQYF
12	TRBV5-1	TRBJ1-2	many	NA	TGCGCCAGCAGCTTGGACCCGTCTGGCTACACCTTC	CASSLDPSGYTF
13	TRBV12-3/TRBV12-4	TRBJ2-2	NA	NA	TGTGCCAGCAGTCCCCGACAGGCCGGGGAGCTGTTTTTT	CASSPRQAGELFF
15	TRBV12-3/TRBV12-4	TRBJ1-1	NA	TRBD1	TGTGCCAGCAATCTACGGACAGGGGGCAACACTGAAGCTTTCTTT	CASNLRTGGNTEAFF
14	TRBV12-3/TRBV12-4	TRBJ1-2	NA	NA	TGTGCCAGCAGTTACGACGGGAGATACTATGGCTACACCTTC	CASSYDGRYYGYTF
15	TRBV7-9	TRBJ2-1	NA	NA	TGTGCCAGCAGCTTGATTCGGCCGGGGGACAATGAGCAGTTCTTC	CASSLIRPGDNEQFF
14	TRBV4-2	TRBJ1-2	NA	NA	TGTGCCAGCAGCCAAGATGGCCAAGCTGATGGCTACACCTTC	CASSQDGQADGYTF